The sequence of this T cell receptor (beta chain) was determined in a study of PD-1 blockade in classical Hodgkin lymphoma. For the study at large: Nivolumab 3 mg/kg was given intravenously every 2 weeks. Study conclusions and caveats: Newly diagnosed and completely responding patients shared comparable baseline diversity.

Of note for this clone: Its antigen remains unknown.

This CDR3 spans 14 amino acids. V was shortened by 1 base and J by 2 bases, with 6 bases between the two germline ends. CDR1 LNHDA and CDR2 SQIVND come from the germline V gene (reference sequence). The table came from immunoSEQ multiplex PCR; TCRdb's copy has only in-frame clones and leaves some out. The sample gives about 8,500 clones, 80% to 85% of which show up once; about 12% is in the top ten. Every patient was affected by relapse after autologous stem cell transplantation, while exposure to brentuximab vedotin was not uniform. Magnetic negative selection purified CD4+ T cells from thawed PBMCs. Best responses included complete response and partial response; otherwise, the best response was progressive disease.

The sample consisted of CD4+ T cells from blood, taken at baseline. This chain uses TRBV19 with TRBJ1-3; no reliable D call. The TCR originated in a human donor with classical Hodgkin lymphoma. The DNA of the CDR3 is TGTGCCAGTAGTATAGTGGGTACTGGAAACACCATATATTTT. Its protein is CASSIVGTGNTIYF.